What follows are 24 T cell receptor beta chains derived from one specimen sequenced in a study of blood T cell repertoires in COVID-19. Data came from immunoSEQ multiplex PCR; TCRdb stores just in-frame clones and leaves some out. The repertoire includes 250,000 to 400,000 clones, roughly nine tenths of them detected once, and 2.9% sits in the top ten. Sequencing used peripheral blood. The origin of the receptors is a woman between 25 and 40 years old with COVID-19, enrolled during active disease.

The chain joins TRBV30 to TRBJ1-5, with D perhaps matching TRBD1 (6 bases). The CDR3 length is 14 residues. Trimming took 2 bases from V and 5 from J, leaving 13 bases between them. Germline V gene lookup returns CDR1 GTSNPN and CDR2 SVGIG (reference sequence). The CDR3 region is CAWSRAGEYQPQHF. For the CDR3, the DNA is TGTGCCTGGAGTAGGGCAGGGGAGTATCAGCCCCAGCATTTT.

The chain uses TRBV29-1 and TRBJ2-7; the match to TRBD1 covers 10 bases. Germline CDR1 reads SQVTM; CDR2 reads ANQGSEA. V lost 4 bases and J lost 2; bases outside the gene matches: 5. There are 14 residues in the CDR3. CDR3 region: CSVARDRGPYEQYF. The DNA for the CDR3 is TGCAGCGTTGCCCGGGACAGGGGACCCTACGAGCAGTACTTC.

This rearrangement joins TRBV19 to TRBJ2-1, with 11 bases identical to TRBD2. The CDR3 is 18 amino acids. V lost 2 bases to trimming and J lost 12 bases; unmatched junction nucleotides: 18. Germline values: CDR1 LNHDA, CDR2 SQIVND (reference sequence). CDR3 sequence reads: CASSITSGSLWSRTGQFF. In nucleotides, the CDR3 is TGTGCCAGTAGTATAACTAGCGGGAGTCTTTGGTCCAGGACGGGGCAGTTCTTC.

The J gene is TRBJ2-7, the V gene TRBV11-2, with 8 bases that match TRBD1. The germline gives CDR1 SGHAT, CDR2 FQNNGV. The CDR3 extends over 14 amino acids. J gave up 4 bases and V 5 bases, and 7 bases lay outside the gene matches. The CDR3 sequence: CASSLGQGWYEQYF. Written as DNA, the CDR3 is TGTGCCAGCAGCCTAGGACAGGGTTGGTACGAGCAGTACTTC. The full variable domain, its missing parts supplied by reference TRBV11-2 and TRBJ2-7, is EAGVAQSPRYKIIEKRQSVAFWCNPISGHATLYWYQQILGQGPKLLIQFQNNGVVDDSQLPKDRFSAERLKGVDSTLKIQPAKLEDSAVYLCASSLGQGWYEQYFGPGTRLTVT.

The rearrangement joins TRBV5-1 to TRBJ1-2; 12 positions match TRBD1. In germline, CDR1 is SGHRS, CDR2 YFSETQ. With V trimmed by 4 bases and J by 7 bases, 5 bases remained unmatched. The CDR3 sequence is 14 residues long. CDR3 sequence: CASSPGQGARGYTF. In DNA, the CDR3 is TGCGCCAGCAGCCCGGGACAGGGGGCGCGTGGCTACACCTTC.

The CDR3 loop reads CASSILAGGAETQYF. Written as DNA, the CDR3 is TGTGCCAGTAGTATACTAGCGGGAGGGGCGGAGACCCAGTACTTC. This chain links TRBV19 with TRBJ2-5; 12 bases are a match to TRBD2. The germline V gene has CDR1 LNHDA and CDR2 SQIVND (reference sequence). The CDR3 covers 15 residues. The trim removed 2 bases at V and 5 bases at J, leaving 3 bases unmatched.

The CDR3 sequence is CASSDLEVTLNTEAFF. Written as DNA, the CDR3 is TGTGCCAGCAGTGATCTCGAGGTGACTCTGAACACTGAAGCTTTCTTT. This sequence joins TRBV25-1 and TRBJ1-1; no reliable D call. This CDR3 comprises 16 residues. Per the germline V gene, CDR1 is MGHDK and CDR2 is SYGVNS. The V end was cut by 3 bases, the J end by 0 bases, with 14 bases between.

The chain has TRBV18 and TRBJ1-1; 8 nucleotides align to TRBD1. The germline gives CDR1 KGHSH, CDR2 LQKENI. Trimming took 1 base from V and 5 from J; bases not matched to a gene: 6. This CDR3 comprises 15 residues. In DNA, the CDR3 is TGTGCCAGCTCACCACAGACAGGGGAGTTGACTGAAGCTTTCTTT. Its protein product is CASSPQTGELTEAFF.

CDR3 sequence: CATPFGLAETSYEQYF. CDR3 sequence (DNA): TGTGCCACCCCCTTCGGGCTAGCGGAGACTTCCTACGAGCAGTACTTC. This chain joins TRBV24-1 and TRBJ2-7, with TRBD2 matching over 7 bases. V gave up 9 bases and J gave up 1 base; unmatched junction bases: 14. Germline CDR1 KGHDR, CDR2 SFDVKD. There are 16 residues in the CDR3.

The chain joins TRBV14 to TRBJ2-5, with 10 bases lining up with TRBD2. Germline assignment: CDR1 SGHDN and CDR2 FVKESK. V shed 2 bases and J 1 base; nucleotides not matched to a gene: 4. The CDR3 covers 16 residues. The chain's CDR3 is CASSQWLAGVQETQYF. The CDR3 bases are TGTGCCAGCAGCCAATGGCTAGCGGGAGTCCAAGAGACCCAGTACTTC.

V gene TRBV29-1 combines with J gene TRBJ2-1; D not resolved. Germline lookup yields CDR1 SQVTM and CDR2 ANQGSEA. The CDR3 runs to 13 residues. The V and J ends lost 1 base and 9 bases respectively, with 13 bases between them. CDR3: CSVEASPDGEQFF. CDR3 nucleotide sequence: TGCAGCGTTGAAGCTAGTCCTGACGGTGAGCAGTTCTTC.

The chain combines TRBV9 with TRBJ2-5; D is perhaps TRBD1 (6 bases). Deletions cut 0 bases from V and 2 bases from J, with 14 bases between. This CDR3 is 16 amino acids long. Germline CDR1 reads SGDLS; CDR2 reads YYNGEE. CDR3 residues: CASSVGLGQLQETQYF. CDR3 bases: TGTGCCAGCAGCGTAGGCCTGGGACAACTACAAGAGACCCAGTACTTC.

The genes are TRBV5-4 and TRBJ1-5, with 10 nucleotides matching TRBD1. The CDR3 consists of 15 residues. From germline, CDR1 is SGHNT and CDR2 YYREEE (reference sequence). V lost 1 base and J lost 4; bases outside the gene matches: 2. CDR3 bases: TGTGCCAGCAGCTTGATGGGACAGGGGAATCAGCCCCAGCATTTT. Translating gives CASSLMGQGNQPQHF.

The V and J genes are TRBV28 and TRBJ2-4, with 10 bases that match TRBD2. The V segment lost 4 bases and the J segment 9 bases; nucleotides outside the gene matches: 9. The CDR3 covers 15 residues. Germline values: CDR1 MDHEN, CDR2 SYDVKM. The CDR3 DNA reads TGTGCCAGCAGTTCGGACCTAGCGGGAGACGGCATTCAGTACTTC. It specifies CASSSDLAGDGIQYF.

This sequence joins TRBV21-1 and TRBJ1-4. TRBV21-1 is a pseudogene. The CDR3 contains 16 residues. CDR3 bases: TGTGCCAGCAGCAAATGTGGCTGGCAGGGAGGTGAAAAACTGTTTTTT. Residues: CASSKCGWQGGEKLFF.

V gene TRBV19 combines with J gene TRBJ2-4; D call uncertain. The length of the CDR3 is 15 residues. Germline V CDR1 and CDR2: LNHDA, SQIVND (reference sequence). Between the trimmed V and J ends, which lost 2 bases and 3 bases, there was a span of 11 bases. For the CDR3, the DNA is TGTGCCAGTAGTATATCCCATTACGGCAAAAACATTCAGTACTTC. It is translated as CASSISHYGKNIQYF.

V and J are TRBV27 and TRBJ2-5; possible D gene TRBD2, 5 bases. V gave up 3 bases and J gave up 5 bases, with 10 bases separating them. Germline V gene sequence: CDR1 MNHEY, CDR2 SMNVEV (reference sequence). This CDR3 has 13 residues. The DNA of the CDR3 is TGTGCCAGCAGTTTCAGAGGGCGTGAGACCCAGTACTTC. Translated, it gives CASSFRGRETQYF.

J is TRBJ1-6 and V is TRBV27; D remains unclear. The ends were cut back, 8 bases at V and 10 bases at J, with 18 bases in the middle. The CDR3 runs 14 residues. CDR1 and CDR2 from the germline V gene are MNHEY and SMNVEV (reference sequence). In DNA, the CDR3 is TGTGCCAGCGGTTATACGGGGAGCGGCTCACCCCTCCACTTT. Translating gives CASGYTGSGSPLHF.

The V and J genes are TRBV19 and TRBJ2-1; D unclear. Per the germline V gene, CDR1 is LNHDA and CDR2 is SQIVND (reference sequence). The CDR3 totals 13 residues. With 7 bases removed from V and 0 bases from J, the gap between germline ends came to 7 bases. CDR3: CASTRSSYNEQFF. The CDR3 DNA is TGTGCCAGTACTCGGAGCTCCTACAATGAGCAGTTCTTC.

A single count supports this clone. It may be a read error: a sequence one base away is much more abundant. This CDR3 is also generated by other DNA sequences in the sample. The chain uses TRBV19 and TRBJ1-2, with TRBD1 matching 7 bases. Germline values: CDR1 LNHDA, CDR2 SQIVND (reference sequence). The CDR3 is 13 residues long. V shed 5 bases and J 2 bases; nucleotides not matched to a gene: 2. The DNA for the CDR3 is TGTGCCAGTAGTCAGACAGGGAACTATGGCTACACCTTC. As protein: CASSQTGNYGYTF.

The sample holds many counts of this clone. The gene calls are TRBV30 and TRBJ1-2; TRBD1 matches 7 bases. CDR3 length: 16 residues. V shed 0 bases, J shed 0 bases, and the junction held 7 bases outside the gene matches. Looked up from germline, CDR1 is GTSNPN and CDR2 is SVGIG (reference sequence). The CDR3 DNA follows: TGTGCCTGGAGTGTTCGGGACAGCTACTCTAACTATGGCTACACCTTC. Protein sequence: CAWSVRDSYSNYGYTF.

This chain connects TRBV6-5 to TRBJ1-4, with TRBD1 matching over 9 bases. The CDR3 sequence is 14 residues long. With 6 bases clipped from V and 5 bases from J, the junction kept 4 bases outside the gene matches. In germline, CDR1 is MNHEY, CDR2 SVGAGI. The CDR3 loop reads CASSPDRGNEKLFF. The CDR3 DNA is TGTGCCAGCAGCCCGGACAGGGGAAATGAAAAACTGTTTTTT.

This sequence joins TRBV18 and TRBJ2-7; 9 bases align to TRBD1. From germline, CDR1 is KGHSH and CDR2 LQKENI. The CDR3 is 17 residues long. Trimming removed 4 bases from V and 3 bases from J; junction bases left unmatched: 13. Here the CDR3 reads CASSRNPQGAIDYEQYF. The CDR3 bases are TGTGCCAGCTCACGGAATCCACAGGGGGCGATTGACTACGAGCAGTACTTC.

This rearrangement joins TRBV5-1 to TRBJ1-2; TRBD1 aligns across 12 bases. The CDR3 has 15 amino acids. Germline V gene sequence: CDR1 SGHRS, CDR2 YFSETQ. V was pared by 1 base and J by 8 bases, with 6 bases of the junction left unmatched. The CDR3 region has the DNA TGCGCCAGCAGCTTGCCGGGACAGGGGGCGGAGGGCTACACCTTC. The encoded protein is CASSLPGQGAEGYTF.